This T cell receptor beta chain was found in a study of shared T cell receptors in the human thymus. Trimming cost V 0 bases and J 2 bases, with 10 bases left between them. The CDR3 runs 15 residues. The germline V gene encodes CDR1 LGHNA and CDR2 YSLEER. The assay was immunoSEQ multiplex PCR, and TCRdb's table has in-frame clones only and misses some. This table has some 640,000 clones, around 87% appearing once. The same sample was also studied in work on human thymus T cells. That study reports: Related research examined unrelated individuals and reported that their thymic repertoires overlapped highly.

The origin of this receptor is a boy under three years old with a congenital heart defect. The material sequenced was thymocytes. The V and J genes are TRBV4-3 and TRBJ2-5; tentative D call: TRBD1 (5 bases). The CDR3 sequence: CASSQDGRVQETQYF. Written as DNA, the CDR3 is TGCGCCAGCAGCCAAGACGGCAGGGTACAAGAGACCCAGTACTTC.